The next 9 T cell receptor beta chains were all read from a single sample in a study of lymphopenia after photon versus proton radiotherapy. TCRdb keeps only in-frame clones here, not all; method: immunoSEQ multiplex PCR. The sample comprises tens of thousands of clones, around 82% of which are singletons, and about 14% rests with the top ten. The material sequenced was peripheral blood, taken from a patient treated with proton-based radiotherapy. The receptor source for this set is a woman in her 70s with pancreatic cancer.

The CDR3 DNA is TGTGCCAGCAGTTACTCACTTGGAAGAGATTCACCCCTCCACTTT. This codes for CASSYSLGRDSPLHF. The rearrangement joins TRBV6-6 to TRBJ1-6; no clear D. V was pared by 0 bases and J by 8 bases, with 11 bases between. From germline, CDR1 is MNHNY and CDR2 SVGAGI (reference sequence). This CDR3 is 15 amino acids long.

This clone was seen a handful of times. The chain uses TRBV2 and TRBJ1-1; D remains ambiguous. Germline CDR1 SNHLY, CDR2 FYNNEI. The CDR3 sequence is 14 residues long. V was cut by 6 bases and J by 2 bases, with 13 bases left in between. The CDR3 coding sequence is TGTGCCAGCAGCCTGCGGAGCCGTAACACTGAAGCTTTCTTT. It encodes CASSLRSRNTEAFF.

This clone counts as medium-sized. CDR3 nucleotide sequence: TGCGCCAGCAGCTTGGACAGCGGGCCCTATGGCTACACCTTC. This gives the protein CASSLDSGPYGYTF. The V call is TRBV5-1, the J call TRBJ1-2; D ambiguous. This CDR3 has 14 residues. CDR1 SGHRS and CDR2 YFSETQ come from the germline V gene. V lost 0 bases and J lost 4, with 10 bases in between.

This chain connects TRBV13 to TRBJ2-2; D might be TRBD2 (6 bases). Germline V gene lookup returns CDR1 PRHDT and CDR2 FYEKMQ (reference sequence). The CDR3 is 16 residues long. Trimming took 0 bases from V and 2 from J, leaving 10 bases between them. The CDR3 coding sequence is TGTGCCAGCAGCTTAGGGTTCGCGGGAAACACCGGGGAGCTGTTTTTT. Translated: CASSLGFAGNTGELFF.

The chain employs TRBV7-2 and TRBJ2-3, with 9 positions matching TRBD2. V trimming: 5 bases; J trimming: 4 bases; junction bases outside the gene matches: 13. Germline V gene sequence: CDR1 SGHTA, CDR2 FQGNSA. The CDR3 has 17 residues. CDR3 protein: CASSPRGGSGSPDTQYF. Here the CDR3 DNA reads TGTGCCAGCAGCCCCCGGGGGGGTAGCGGGAGCCCAGATACGCAGTATTTT.

The rearrangement links TRBV11-2 to TRBJ2-7; possible D gene TRBD1, 5 bases. There are 13 residues in the CDR3. Trimming cost V 8 bases and J 3 bases, with 14 bases left between them. CDR1 is SGHAT, CDR2 FQNNGV, per germline. The CDR3 here is CASGASRYYEQYF. The CDR3 nucleotides are TGTGCCAGCGGGGCTTCTAGATACTACGAGCAGTACTTC.

The gene calls are TRBV2 and TRBJ2-3, with TRBD1 as a possible D gene (6 bases). The CDR3 is made up of 15 amino acids. Germline assignment: CDR1 SNHLY and CDR2 FYNNEI. The V and J ends lost 6 bases and 0 bases respectively, with 13 bases between them. The CDR3 here is CASSPQGFSTDTQYF. CDR3 bases: TGTGCCAGCAGCCCACAGGGATTTAGCACAGATACGCAGTATTTT.

The rearrangement uses TRBV6-6 and TRBJ1-2; 7 bases line up with TRBD1. V was clipped by 10 bases and J by 6 bases; unmatched bases: 14. Germline-derived CDR1 and CDR2 are MNHNY and SVGAGI (reference sequence). There are 14 residues in the CDR3. In DNA, the CDR3 is TGTGCCAAACCACAGGGGCCACAGTGGAATGGCTACACCTTC. Its translation: CAKPQGPQWNGYTF.

The chain recombines TRBV7-3 with TRBJ2-1, with 15 bases lining up with TRBD2. This CDR3 spans 15 amino acids. The germline gives CDR1 SGHTA, CDR2 FQGTGA. The ends lost 5 bases at V and 7 bases at J; junction bases unmatched: 3. This CDR3 is CASSRTSGRENEQFF. The CDR3 region has the DNA TGTGCCAGCAGCCGGACTAGCGGGAGGGAGAATGAGCAGTTCTTC.